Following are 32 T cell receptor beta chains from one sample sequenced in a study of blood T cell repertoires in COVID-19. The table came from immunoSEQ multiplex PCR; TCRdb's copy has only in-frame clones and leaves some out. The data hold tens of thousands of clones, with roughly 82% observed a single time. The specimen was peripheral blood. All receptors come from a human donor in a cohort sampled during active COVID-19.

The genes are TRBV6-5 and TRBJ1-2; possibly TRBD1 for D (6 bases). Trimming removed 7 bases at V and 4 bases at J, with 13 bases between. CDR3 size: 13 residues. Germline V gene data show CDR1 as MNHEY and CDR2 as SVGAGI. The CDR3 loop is CASTPGQPYGYTF. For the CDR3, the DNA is TGTGCCAGCACCCCAGGACAGCCCTATGGCTACACCTTC.

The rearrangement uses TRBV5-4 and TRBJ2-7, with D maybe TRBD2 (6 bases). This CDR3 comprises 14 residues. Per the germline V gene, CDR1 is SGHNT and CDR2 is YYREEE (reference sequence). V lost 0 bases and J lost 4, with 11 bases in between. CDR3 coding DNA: TGTGCCAGCAGCTTGGAGGGGACTTTTTACGAGCAGTACTTC. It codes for CASSLEGTFYEQYF.

CDR3 loop: CASSRATGKGYEQYF. Here the CDR3 DNA reads TGTGCCAGCAGCCGCGCGACAGGGAAAGGTTACGAGCAGTACTTC. The chain carries TRBV3-1 (or the pseudogene TRBV3-2) and TRBJ2-7; 7 positions match TRBD1. J was trimmed by 4 bases and V by 4 bases; bases with no gene match: 10. This CDR3 contains 15 residues. Germline V gene data show CDR1 as LGHDT and CDR2 as YNNKEL (reference sequence).

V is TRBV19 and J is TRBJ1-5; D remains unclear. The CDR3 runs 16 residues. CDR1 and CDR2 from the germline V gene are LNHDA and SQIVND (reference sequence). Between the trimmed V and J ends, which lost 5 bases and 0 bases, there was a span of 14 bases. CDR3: CASSLREPHSNQPQHF. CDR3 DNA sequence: TGTGCCAGTAGTCTACGGGAGCCGCATAGCAATCAGCCCCAGCATTTT.

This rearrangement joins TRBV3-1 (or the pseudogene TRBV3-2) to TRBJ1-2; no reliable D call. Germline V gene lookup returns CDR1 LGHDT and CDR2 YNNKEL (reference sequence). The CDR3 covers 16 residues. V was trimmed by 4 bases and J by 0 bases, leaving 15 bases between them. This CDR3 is CASSPGRGRANYGYTF. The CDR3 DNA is TGTGCCAGCAGCCCTGGGAGAGGGAGAGCTAACTATGGCTACACCTTC.

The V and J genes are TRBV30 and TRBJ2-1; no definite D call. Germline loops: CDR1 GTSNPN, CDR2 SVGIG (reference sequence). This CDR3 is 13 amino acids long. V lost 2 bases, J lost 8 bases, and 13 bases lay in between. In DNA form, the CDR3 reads TGTGCCTGGAGTACCATGACTGGGTATGAGCAGTTCTTC. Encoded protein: CAWSTMTGYEQFF.

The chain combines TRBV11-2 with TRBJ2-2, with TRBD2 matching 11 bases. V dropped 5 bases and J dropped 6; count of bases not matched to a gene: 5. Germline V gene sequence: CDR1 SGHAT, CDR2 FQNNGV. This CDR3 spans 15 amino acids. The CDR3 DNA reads TGTGCCAGCAGCGCGCTAGCGGGGGGAGCCGGGGAGCTGTTTTTT. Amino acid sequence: CASSALAGGAGELFF. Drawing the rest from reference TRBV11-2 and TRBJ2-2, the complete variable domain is EAGVAQSPRYKIIEKRQSVAFWCNPISGHATLYWYQQILGQGPKLLIQFQNNGVVDDSQLPKDRFSAERLKGVDSTLKIQPAKLEDSAVYLCASSALAGGAGELFFGEGSRLTVL.

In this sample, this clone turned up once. The CDR3 nucleotides read TGTGCCAGCAGCCTAAGACAGACCACCGGGGAGCTGTTTTTT. Its translation: CASSLRQTTGELFF. The chain joins TRBV7-8 to TRBJ2-2; a weak D match, TRBD1 (5 bases). V gave up 5 bases and J gave up 4 bases, with 11 bases separating them. Per the germline V gene, CDR1 is SGHVS and CDR2 is FQNEAQ. There are 14 residues in the CDR3.

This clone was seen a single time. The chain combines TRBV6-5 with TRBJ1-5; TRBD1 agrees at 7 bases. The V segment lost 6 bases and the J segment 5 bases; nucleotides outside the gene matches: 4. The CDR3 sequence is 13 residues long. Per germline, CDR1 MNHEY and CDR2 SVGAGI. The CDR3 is CASSPGQYQPQHF. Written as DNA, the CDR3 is TGTGCCAGCAGCCCGGGACAGTATCAGCCCCAGCATTTT.

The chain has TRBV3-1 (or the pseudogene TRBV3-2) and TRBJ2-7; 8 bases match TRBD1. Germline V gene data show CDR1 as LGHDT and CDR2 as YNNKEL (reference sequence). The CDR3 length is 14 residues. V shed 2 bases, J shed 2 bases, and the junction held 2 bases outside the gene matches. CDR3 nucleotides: TGTGCCAGCAGCCAAACAGGGGGACCCTACGAGCAGTACTTC. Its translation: CASSQTGGPYEQYF.

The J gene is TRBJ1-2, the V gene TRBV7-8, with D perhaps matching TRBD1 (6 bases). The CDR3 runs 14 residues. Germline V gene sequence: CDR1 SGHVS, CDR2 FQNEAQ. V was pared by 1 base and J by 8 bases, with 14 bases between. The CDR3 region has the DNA TGTGCCAGCAGCTTAGGGGGACACCTTCCGGGCTACACCTTC. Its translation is CASSLGGHLPGYTF.

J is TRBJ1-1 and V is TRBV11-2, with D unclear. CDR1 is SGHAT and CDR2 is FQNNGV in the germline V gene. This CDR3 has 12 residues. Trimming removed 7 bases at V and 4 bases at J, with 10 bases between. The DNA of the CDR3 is TGTGCCAGCACCCTAGGGAGCACTGAAGCTTTCTTT. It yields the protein CASTLGSTEAFF.

The chain's CDR3 is CASSQPTGTGEQYF. In nucleotides, the CDR3 is TGTGCCAGCAGCCAACCGACAGGGACCGGCGAGCAGTACTTC. V and J are TRBV3-1 (or the pseudogene TRBV3-2) and TRBJ2-7; 7 bases match TRBD1. V was clipped by 2 bases and J by 6 bases; unmatched bases: 7. This CDR3 contains 14 residues. Germline-derived CDR1 and CDR2 are LGHDT and YNNKEL (reference sequence).

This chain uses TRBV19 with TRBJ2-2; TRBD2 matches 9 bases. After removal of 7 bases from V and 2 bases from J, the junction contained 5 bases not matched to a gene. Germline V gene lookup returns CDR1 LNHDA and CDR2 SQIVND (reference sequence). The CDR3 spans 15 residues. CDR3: CASINSGGNTGELFF. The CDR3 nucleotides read TGTGCCAGTATTAATAGCGGGGGTAACACCGGGGAGCTGTTTTTT.

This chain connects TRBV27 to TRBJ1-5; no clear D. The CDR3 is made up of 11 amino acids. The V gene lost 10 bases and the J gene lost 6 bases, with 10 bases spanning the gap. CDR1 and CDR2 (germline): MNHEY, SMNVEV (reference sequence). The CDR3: CATAGFQPQHF. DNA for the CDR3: TGTGCCACCGCCGGGTTTCAGCCCCAGCATTTT.

The CDR3 sequence is CASSLLAGGAYEQYF. The CDR3 bases are TGCGCCAGCAGCCTTCTAGCGGGGGGGGCCTACGAGCAGTACTTC. V and J are TRBV4-3 and TRBJ2-7; 12 bases are a match to TRBD2. V shed 4 bases, J shed 2 bases, and the junction held 3 bases outside the gene matches. Germline lookup yields CDR1 LGHNA and CDR2 YSLEER. The CDR3 length is 15 residues.

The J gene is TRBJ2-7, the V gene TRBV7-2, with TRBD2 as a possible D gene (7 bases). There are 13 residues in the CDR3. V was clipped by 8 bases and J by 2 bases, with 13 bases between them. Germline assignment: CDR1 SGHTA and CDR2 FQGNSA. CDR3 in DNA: TGTGCCAGCTCCGTGGGGGGGCCCTACGAGCAGTACTTC. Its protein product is CASSVGGPYEQYF.

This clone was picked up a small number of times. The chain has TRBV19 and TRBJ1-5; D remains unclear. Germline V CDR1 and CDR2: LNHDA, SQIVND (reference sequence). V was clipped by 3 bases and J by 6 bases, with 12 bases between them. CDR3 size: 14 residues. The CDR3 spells CASSIYLRSQPQHF. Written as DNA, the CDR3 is TGTGCCAGTAGTATTTATCTTAGAAGTCAGCCCCAGCATTTT.

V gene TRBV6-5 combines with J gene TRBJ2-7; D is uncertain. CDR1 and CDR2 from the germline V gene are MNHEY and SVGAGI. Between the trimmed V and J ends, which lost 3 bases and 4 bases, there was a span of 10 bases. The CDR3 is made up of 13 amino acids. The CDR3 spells CASSYPGSYEQYF. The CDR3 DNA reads TGTGCCAGCAGTTATCCAGGATCTTACGAGCAGTACTTC.

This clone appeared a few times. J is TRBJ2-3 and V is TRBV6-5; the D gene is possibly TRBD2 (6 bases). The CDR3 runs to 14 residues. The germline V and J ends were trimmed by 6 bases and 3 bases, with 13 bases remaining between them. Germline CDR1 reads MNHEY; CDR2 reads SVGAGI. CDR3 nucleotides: TGTGCCAGCAGAGCGGTAGCGGTAACAGATACGCAGTATTTT. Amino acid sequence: CASRAVAVTDTQYF.

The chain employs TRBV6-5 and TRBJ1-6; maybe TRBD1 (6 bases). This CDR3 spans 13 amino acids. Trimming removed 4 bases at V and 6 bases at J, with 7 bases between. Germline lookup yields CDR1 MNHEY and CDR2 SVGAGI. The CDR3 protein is CASSSDSNSPLHF. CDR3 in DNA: TGTGCCAGCAGTTCGGACAGTAATTCACCCCTCCACTTT.

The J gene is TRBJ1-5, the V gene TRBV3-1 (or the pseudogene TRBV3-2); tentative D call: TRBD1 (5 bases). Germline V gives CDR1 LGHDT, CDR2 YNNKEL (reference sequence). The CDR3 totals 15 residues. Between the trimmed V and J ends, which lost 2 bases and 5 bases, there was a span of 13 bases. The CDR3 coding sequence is TGTGCCAGCAGCCAAACCCCTGACAGATATCAGCCCCAGCATTTT. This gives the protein CASSQTPDRYQPQHF.

In DNA form, the CDR3 reads TGCAGTGCTCCTCAGGGGCGCGAGCAGTACTTC. Protein product: CSAPQGREQYF. The V gene is TRBV20-1, the J gene TRBJ2-7; D is possibly TRBD1 (6 bases). Trimming pared 5 bases from V and 6 bases from J, leaving 11 bases between. From germline, CDR1 is DFQATT and CDR2 SNEGSKA (reference sequence). This CDR3 has 11 amino acids.

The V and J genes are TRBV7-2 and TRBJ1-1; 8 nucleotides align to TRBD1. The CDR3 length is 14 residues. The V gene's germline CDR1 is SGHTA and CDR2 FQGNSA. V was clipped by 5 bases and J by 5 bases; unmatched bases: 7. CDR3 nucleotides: TGTGCCAGCAGCCTTCAGGGGGCGGGTACTGAAGCTTTCTTT. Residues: CASSLQGAGTEAFF.

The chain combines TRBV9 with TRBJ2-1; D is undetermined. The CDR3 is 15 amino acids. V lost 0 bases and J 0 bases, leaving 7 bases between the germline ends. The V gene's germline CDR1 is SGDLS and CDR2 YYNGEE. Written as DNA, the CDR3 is TGTGCCAGCAGCGTAGATCACAGCTCCTACAATGAGCAGTTCTTC. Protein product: CASSVDHSSYNEQFF.

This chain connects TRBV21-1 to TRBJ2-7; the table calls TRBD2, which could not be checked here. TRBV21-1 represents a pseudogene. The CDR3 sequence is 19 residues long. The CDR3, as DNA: TGTGCCAGCAGCAAAGCGCGGGGCCTTCGGGGGGCGAGCTCCTACGAGCAGTACTTC. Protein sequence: CASSKARGLRGASSYEQYF.

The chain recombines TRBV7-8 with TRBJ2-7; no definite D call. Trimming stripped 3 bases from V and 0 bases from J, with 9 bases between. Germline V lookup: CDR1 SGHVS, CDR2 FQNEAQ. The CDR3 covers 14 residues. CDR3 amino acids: CASSFDSSSYEQYF. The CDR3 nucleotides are TGTGCCAGCAGCTTTGACTCGAGCTCCTACGAGCAGTACTTC.

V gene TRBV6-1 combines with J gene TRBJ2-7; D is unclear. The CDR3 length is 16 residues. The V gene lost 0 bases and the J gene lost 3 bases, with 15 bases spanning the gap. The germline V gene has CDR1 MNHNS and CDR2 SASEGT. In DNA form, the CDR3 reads TGTGCCAGCAGTGAAGCGTTTATACAGATTAGCTACGAGCAGTACTTC. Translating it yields CASSEAFIQISYEQYF.

The DNA for the CDR3 is TGTGCCAGCAGCTGGGGCCCGACAGGGGTGGATTCACCCCTCCACTTT. It codes for CASSWGPTGVDSPLHF. This sequence joins TRBV11-2 and TRBJ1-6; TRBD1 agrees at 8 bases. In germline, CDR1 is SGHAT, CDR2 FQNNGV. This CDR3 region has 16 residues. Germline trimming cut 4 bases from V and 8 bases from J; bases unmatched to any gene: 10.

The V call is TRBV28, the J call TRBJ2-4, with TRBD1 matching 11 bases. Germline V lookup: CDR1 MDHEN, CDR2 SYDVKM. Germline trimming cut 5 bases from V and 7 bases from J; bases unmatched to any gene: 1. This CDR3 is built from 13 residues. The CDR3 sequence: CASSRTGGNIQYF. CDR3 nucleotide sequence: TGTGCCAGCAGTCGGACAGGGGGCAACATTCAGTACTTC.

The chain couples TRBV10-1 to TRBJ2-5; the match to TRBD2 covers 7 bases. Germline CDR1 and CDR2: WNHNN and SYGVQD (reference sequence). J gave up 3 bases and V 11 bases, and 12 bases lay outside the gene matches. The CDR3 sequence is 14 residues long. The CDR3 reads CAYGGGEIKETQYF. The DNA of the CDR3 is TGCGCCTACGGGGGAGGGGAGATTAAAGAGACCCAGTACTTC.

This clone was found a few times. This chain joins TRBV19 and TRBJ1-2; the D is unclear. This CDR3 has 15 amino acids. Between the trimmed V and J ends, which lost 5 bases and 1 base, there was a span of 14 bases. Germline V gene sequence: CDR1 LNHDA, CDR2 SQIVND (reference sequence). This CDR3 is CASSVTVTINYGYTF. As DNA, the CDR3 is TGTGCCAGTAGTGTGACCGTTACTATTAACTATGGCTACACCTTC.